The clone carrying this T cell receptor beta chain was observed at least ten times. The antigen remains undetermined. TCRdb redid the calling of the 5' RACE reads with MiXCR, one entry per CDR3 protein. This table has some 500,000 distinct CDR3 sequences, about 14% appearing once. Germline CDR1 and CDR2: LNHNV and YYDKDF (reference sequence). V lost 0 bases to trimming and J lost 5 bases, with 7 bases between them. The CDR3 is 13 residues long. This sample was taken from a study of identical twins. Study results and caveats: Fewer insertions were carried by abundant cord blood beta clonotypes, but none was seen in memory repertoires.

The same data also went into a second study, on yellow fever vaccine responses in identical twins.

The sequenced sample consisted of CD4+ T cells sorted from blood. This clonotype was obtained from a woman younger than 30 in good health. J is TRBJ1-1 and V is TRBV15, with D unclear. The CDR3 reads CATSRDLRTEAFF. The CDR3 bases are TGTGCCACCAGCAGAGATTTAAGGACTGAAGCTTTCTTT.